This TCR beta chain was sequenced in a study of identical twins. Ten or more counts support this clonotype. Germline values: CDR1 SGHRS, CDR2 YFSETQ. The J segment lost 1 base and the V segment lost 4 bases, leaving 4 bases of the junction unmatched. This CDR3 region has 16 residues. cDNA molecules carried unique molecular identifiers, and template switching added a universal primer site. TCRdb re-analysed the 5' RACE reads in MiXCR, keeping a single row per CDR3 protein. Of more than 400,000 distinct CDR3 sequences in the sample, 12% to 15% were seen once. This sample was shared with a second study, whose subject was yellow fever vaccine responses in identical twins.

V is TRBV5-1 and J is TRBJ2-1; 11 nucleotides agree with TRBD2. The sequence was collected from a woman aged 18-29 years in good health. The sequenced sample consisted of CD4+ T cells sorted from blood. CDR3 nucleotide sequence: TGCGCCAGCAGCCCAGGGACTAGCGGTTCCTACAATGAGCAGTTCTTC. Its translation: CASSPGTSGSYNEQFF.